This T cell receptor (beta chain) was captured by sequencing in a study of beta chain features in type 1 diabetes. Study-wide context: Sorted cell examination encompassed about 110,000,000 cells across all samples.

This clone occurred a few times. Its target is not known. Expressed TCRB transcripts got sequenced, as all isolated RNA was reverse transcribed. There were about 3.5 million reads on average in the naive, central memory and regulatory T cell samples. Assay used: immunoSEQ multiplex PCR; TCRdb lists only in-frame clones, some missing. The sample has about 150,000 clones, about 8.1% seen once. Study-wide points: cDNA-based sequencing might over-represent cells highly expressing TCR. Junctions at VDJ sites from type 1 diabetes patients had fewer insertions and more deletions.

The TCR sequence derives from a man in his late teens or twenties in good health. The sample comprised central memory CD4+ T cells from blood.

CDR3 loop: CASSQSGQGGQPQHF. DNA of the CDR3: TGTGCCAGCAGTCAGTCCGGACAGGGAGGTCAGCCCCAGCATTTT. The chain uses TRBV6-5 and TRBJ1-5, with 8 bases aligning to TRBD1. V lost 5 bases, J lost 6 bases, and 9 bases stayed unmatched. Germline lookup yields CDR1 MNHEY and CDR2 SVGAGI. This CDR3 region has 15 residues.